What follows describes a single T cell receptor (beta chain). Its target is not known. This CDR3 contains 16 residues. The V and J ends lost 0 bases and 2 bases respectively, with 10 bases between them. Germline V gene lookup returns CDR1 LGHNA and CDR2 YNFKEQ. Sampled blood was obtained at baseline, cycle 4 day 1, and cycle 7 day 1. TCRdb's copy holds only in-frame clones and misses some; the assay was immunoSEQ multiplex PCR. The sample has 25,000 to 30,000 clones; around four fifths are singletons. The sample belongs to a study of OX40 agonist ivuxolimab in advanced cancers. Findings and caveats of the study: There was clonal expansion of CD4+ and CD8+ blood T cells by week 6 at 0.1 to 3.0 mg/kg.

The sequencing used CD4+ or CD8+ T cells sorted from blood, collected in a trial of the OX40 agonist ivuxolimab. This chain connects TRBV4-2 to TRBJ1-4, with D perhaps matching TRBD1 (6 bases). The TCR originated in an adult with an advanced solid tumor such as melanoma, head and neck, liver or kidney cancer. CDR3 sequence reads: CASSQEQGVTNEKLFF. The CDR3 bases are TGTGCCAGCAGCCAAGAACAGGGAGTCACTAATGAAAAACTGTTTTTT.